This passage covers 27 T cell receptor beta chains from one sample sequenced in a study of beta chain features in type 1 diabetes. Whole-study results and caveats: Moderately but significantly shorter TCRB CDR3s were found in Type 1 diabetes patients in all four CD4+ subsets.

These receptors lack a known antigen. What was sequenced were expressed TCRB transcripts, since all of the isolated RNA had been reverse transcribed. Profiled with immunoSEQ multiplex PCR; TCRdb holds only in-frame clones, not every one. The table records 640,000 or so clones, more than 12% of them present only once. The source material was naive CD4+ T cells from blood. The receptors derive from a man in his late teens or twenties with type 1 diabetes.

The CDR3 region has the DNA TGTGCCAGCCTCAGCGGTGGAGGGTCCGCCGAGACCCAGTACTTC. Translation: CASLSGGGSAETQYF. The V gene is TRBV6-1, the J gene TRBJ2-5, with D maybe TRBD2 (6 bases). From germline, CDR1 is MNHNS and CDR2 SASEGT. The CDR3 is made up of 15 amino acids. V was clipped by 8 bases and J by 5 bases, with 21 bases between them.

This clone was found a few times. The chain carries TRBV20-1 and TRBJ2-7, with TRBD1 as a possible D gene (6 bases). Deletions cut 5 bases from V and 4 bases from J, with 9 bases between. In germline, CDR1 is DFQATT, CDR2 SNEGSKA (reference sequence). The CDR3 spans 11 residues. Here the CDR3 reads CSAYREYEQYF. The DNA of the CDR3 is TGCAGTGCTTACAGGGAGTACGAGCAGTACTTC.

V usage is TRBV13 and J usage is TRBJ1-1; possible D gene TRBD1, 5 bases. Germline loops: CDR1 PRHDT, CDR2 FYEKMQ (reference sequence). V gave up 5 bases and J gave up 1 base, with 11 bases separating them. The CDR3 contains 14 residues. The CDR3 region is CASSPRAGNTEAFF. CDR3 nucleotides: TGTGCCAGCAGCCCCAGGGCCGGGAACACTGAAGCTTTCTTT.

CDR3 loop: CASRLAGTGDTGELFF. The CDR3 region has the DNA TGTGCAAGTCGCTTAGCCGGGACAGGGGACACCGGGGAGCTGTTTTTT. The chain combines TRBV12-2 with TRBJ2-2; TRBD1, the table's D call, was not compared with the DNA. TRBV12-2 represents a pseudogene. The CDR3 length is 16 residues.

V is TRBV10-3 and J is TRBJ2-7; D is unresolved. The V end was cut by 2 bases, the J end by 0 bases, with 2 bases between. CDR3 length: 12 residues. Germline V gene lookup returns CDR1 ENHRY and CDR2 SYGVKD. The CDR3 sequence is CAISEISYEQYF. For the CDR3, the DNA is TGTGCCATCAGTGAGATCTCCTACGAGCAGTACTTC.

This chain connects TRBV2 to TRBJ1-1, with TRBD1 identical over 8 bases. Germline V gives CDR1 SNHLY, CDR2 FYNNEI. The CDR3 extends over 14 amino acids. The ends lost 6 bases at V and 3 bases at J; junction bases unmatched: 6. The CDR3 DNA follows: TGTGCCAGCAGCCTTACGACAGGGGACACTGAAGCTTTCTTT. Its translation: CASSLTTGDTEAFF.

The rearrangement links TRBV2 to TRBJ1-2, with 10 bases that match TRBD1. Germline-derived CDR1 and CDR2 are SNHLY and FYNNEI. The CDR3 has 14 residues. J lost 8 bases, V lost 8 bases, and 11 bases had no gene match. The CDR3 nucleotides read TGTGCCAGCGGGGACCGGGACAGGGGACGGGGCTACACCTTC. Translating it yields CASGDRDRGRGYTF.

Notes on this clone: Additional DNA sequences in this sample encode the identical CDR3. V gene TRBV28 combines with J gene TRBJ1-5; D is unresolved. Germline V gene data show CDR1 as MDHEN and CDR2 as SYDVKM. V was clipped by 3 bases and J by 4 bases, with 1 base between them. The CDR3 totals 11 residues. The CDR3 nucleotides are TGTGCCAGCAGTTTTAATCAGCCCCAGCATTTT. Residues: CASSFNQPQHF.

As concerns this clone: Relative to the germline gene, one junction end is altered; a read error may explain this. At the DNA level, this CDR3 is encoded by other sequences in the same sample as well. The chain combines TRBV7-2 with TRBJ2-5, with TRBD2 matching 9 bases. The CDR3 contains 14 residues. Germline V gene data show CDR1 as SGHTA and CDR2 as FQGNSA. Here the CDR3 reads CASSLAGRQETQYF. CDR3 bases: TGTGCCAGCAGCCTAGCGGGGCGGCAAGAGACCCAGTACTTC. The whole variable domain, remainder taken from reference TRBV7-2 and TRBJ2-5, is GAGVSQSPSNKVTEKGKDVELRCDPISGHTALYWYRQSLGQGLEFLIYFQGNSAPDKSGLPSDRFSAERTGGSVSTLTIQRTQQEDSAVYLCASSLAGRQETQYFGPGTRLLVL.

V gene TRBV11-2 combines with J gene TRBJ2-1; TRBD2 matches 7 bases. CDR3 length equals 15 residues. Germline CDR1 is SGHAT and CDR2 is FQNNGV. V was clipped by 5 bases and J by 9 bases; unmatched bases: 13. In DNA, the CDR3 is TGTGCCAGCAGCCCTAGTGGCGGGAGATTTGGTGAGCAGTTCTTC. Protein sequence: CASSPSGGRFGEQFF.

V is TRBV2 and J is TRBJ1-5; no firm D call. Germline-derived CDR1 and CDR2 are SNHLY and FYNNEI. The CDR3 totals 12 residues. Trimming took off 3 bases at V and 4 bases at J, with 4 bases between the two ends. The CDR3 DNA reads TGTGCCAGCAGTGACCCTAATCAGCCCCAGCATTTT. Its translation: CASSDPNQPQHF.

The V gene is TRBV9, the J gene TRBJ1-4; 9 bases are shared with TRBD1. V was clipped by 3 bases and J by 6 bases; unmatched bases: 12. The CDR3 contains 17 residues. Germline V gene sequence: CDR1 SGDLS, CDR2 YYNGEE. The CDR3 DNA reads as TGTGCCAGCAGCGCCCGAAACCCTACAGGGGGCTATGAAAAACTGTTTTTT. The encoded protein is CASSARNPTGGYEKLFF.

This sequence joins TRBV2 and TRBJ1-2; D gene uncertain. The V and J ends lost 5 bases and 5 bases respectively, with 12 bases between them. This CDR3 is built from 13 residues. Germline CDR1 is SNHLY and CDR2 is FYNNEI. CDR3 coding DNA: TGTGCCAGCAGTTATGCAGCGCTTTATGGCTACACCTTC. It specifies CASSYAALYGYTF.

In this sample, this clone turned up once. V and J are TRBV30 and TRBJ1-3; no firm D call. V lost 4 bases to trimming and J lost 1 base, with 8 bases between them. The CDR3 sequence is 13 residues long. CDR1 is GTSNPN and CDR2 is SVGIG in the germline V gene (reference sequence). The CDR3 DNA sequence: TGTGCCTGGAATGCTTTGTCTGGAAACACCATATATTTT. Protein: CAWNALSGNTIYF.

The chain is built from TRBV5-6 and TRBJ2-1; D is unclear. V shed 3 bases and J shed 10 bases, with 11 bases lying between them. This CDR3 is 12 amino acids long. Germline CDR1 is SGHDT and CDR2 is YYEEEE. The CDR3 DNA follows: TGTGCCAGCAGCTCCTTCACCGGCGAGCAGTTCTTC. Protein: CASSSFTGEQFF.

CDR3 sequence reads: CAISRALAETTDTQYF. DNA for the CDR3: TGTGCCATCTCCCGGGCTCTAGCGGAGACCACAGATACGCAGTATTTT. The chain has TRBV10-3 and TRBJ2-3; 7 positions match TRBD2. The CDR3 contains 16 residues. Germline V lookup: CDR1 ENHRY, CDR2 SYGVKD. V gave up 8 bases and J gave up 2 bases; unmatched junction bases: 13.

CDR3 DNA sequence: TGTGCCAGCAGCCACAATAGCAGGGGCTCCTACAATGAGCAGTTCTTC. This gives the protein CASSHNSRGSYNEQFF. The J gene is TRBJ2-1, the V gene TRBV4-2, with a possible D match to TRBD1 (6 bases). In germline, CDR1 is LGHNA, CDR2 YNFKEQ. This CDR3 has 16 residues. Between the trimmed V and J ends, which lost 3 bases and 0 bases, there was a span of 12 bases.

This chain joins TRBV30 and TRBJ1-4, with D perhaps matching TRBD1 (5 bases). The CDR3 loop spans 13 amino acids. V lost 7 bases to trimming and J lost 7 bases, with 16 bases between them. Per the germline V gene, CDR1 is GTSNPN and CDR2 is SVGIG (reference sequence). The CDR3 sequence: CASDKGWSEKLFF. The CDR3 bases are TGTGCCTCAGATAAGGGGTGGAGTGAAAAACTGTTTTTT.

This sequence joins TRBV30 and TRBJ2-7; D unresolved. The CDR3 runs 11 residues. Germline V gives CDR1 GTSNPN, CDR2 SVGIG (reference sequence). CDR3 region: CLAISSYEQYF. The CDR3 nucleotides are TGTCTGGCAATAAGCTCCTACGAGCAGTACTTC.

There are a few counts of this clone. This chain joins TRBV23-1 and TRBJ2-3, with D possibly matching TRBD1 (6 bases). TRBV23-1 is labeled an ORF, and its function is uncertain. Trimming removed 9 bases from V and 2 bases from J, with 12 bases in between. This CDR3 region has 13 residues. CDR3 in amino acids: CARVQGITDTQYF. The CDR3 DNA is TGCGCCAGAGTACAGGGTATCACAGATACGCAGTATTTT.

CDR3 nucleotide sequence: TGTGCCAGCTCACCAGTTTCGGGACAGGGTTTCACCGAGCAGTACTTC. Amino acids: CASSPVSGQGFTEQYF. The chain employs TRBV18 and TRBJ2-7; 9 bases are a match to TRBD1. Germline CDR1 KGHSH, CDR2 LQKENI. J gave up 6 bases and V 2 bases, and 11 bases lay outside the gene matches. There are 16 residues in the CDR3.

This chain connects TRBV6-6 to TRBJ2-7; D call uncertain. V was clipped by 5 bases and J by 6 bases, with 8 bases between them. Germline CDR1 and CDR2: MNHNY and SVGAGI (reference sequence). This CDR3 spans 11 amino acids. CDR3 sequence: CASSTVLEQYF. CDR3 DNA: TGTGCCAGCAGTACTGTTCTCGAGCAGTACTTC.

Only a few counts were recorded for this clone. The chain links TRBV19 to TRBJ1-5; no clear D. This CDR3 is 15 amino acids long. Germline values: CDR1 LNHDA, CDR2 SQIVND (reference sequence). Trimming removed 7 bases at V and 2 bases at J, with 15 bases between. The chain's CDR3 is CASNTPGFGNQPQHF. CDR3 nucleotides: TGTGCCAGTAACACCCCGGGATTCGGCAATCAGCCCCAGCATTTT.

The chain uses TRBV2 and TRBJ2-7; TRBD1 might be the D (5 bases). CDR1 is SNHLY, CDR2 FYNNEI, per germline. V lost 3 bases and J 5 bases, leaving 14 bases between the germline ends. CDR3 size: 14 residues. The CDR3 reads CASSDRQTVDEQYF. CDR3 bases: TGTGCCAGCAGTGATCGACAGACTGTAGACGAGCAGTACTTC.

This clone was observed a handful of times. J is TRBJ1-6 and V is TRBV25-1, with D possibly being TRBD1 (6 bases). Between the trimmed V and J ends, which lost 1 base and 0 bases, there was a span of 13 bases. CDR1 and CDR2 from the germline V gene are MGHDK and SYGVNS. The CDR3 is 18 residues long. CDR3 bases: TGTGCCAGCAGTGAATTCGCCACAGGGAGCTCCTATAATTCACCCCTCCACTTT. Amino acid sequence: CASSEFATGSSYNSPLHF.

This clone appeared a few times. The chain has TRBV28 and TRBJ1-5; D is ambiguous. The germline V gene encodes CDR1 MDHEN and CDR2 SYDVKM. This CDR3 has 12 amino acids. Trimming pared 3 bases from V and 9 bases from J, leaving 9 bases between. The CDR3 protein is CASSLSQRPQHF. The CDR3 region has the DNA TGTGCCAGCAGTTTGTCTCAGCGGCCCCAGCATTTT.

The V and J genes are TRBV5-4 and TRBJ2-5; unclear D gene. The ends were cut back, 2 bases at V and 0 bases at J, with 8 bases in the middle. The V gene's germline CDR1 is SGHNT and CDR2 YYREEE (reference sequence). The CDR3 is 14 amino acids. The CDR3 is CASSFPADQETQYF. The CDR3 nucleotides read TGTGCCAGCAGCTTCCCGGCGGACCAAGAGACCCAGTACTTC.